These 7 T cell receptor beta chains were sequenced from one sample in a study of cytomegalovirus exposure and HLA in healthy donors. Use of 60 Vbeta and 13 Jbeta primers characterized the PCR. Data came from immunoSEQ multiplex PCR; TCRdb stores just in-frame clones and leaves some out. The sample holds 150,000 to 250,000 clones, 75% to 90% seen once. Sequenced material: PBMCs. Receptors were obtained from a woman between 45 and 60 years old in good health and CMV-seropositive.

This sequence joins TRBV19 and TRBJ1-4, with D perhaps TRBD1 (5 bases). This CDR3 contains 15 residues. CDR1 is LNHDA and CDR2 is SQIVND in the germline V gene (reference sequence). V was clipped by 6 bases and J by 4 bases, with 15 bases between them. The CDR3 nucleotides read TGTGCCAGTAGGGGGGGACTCCCCCTTAATGAAAAACTGTTTTTT. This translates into CASRGGLPLNEKLFF.

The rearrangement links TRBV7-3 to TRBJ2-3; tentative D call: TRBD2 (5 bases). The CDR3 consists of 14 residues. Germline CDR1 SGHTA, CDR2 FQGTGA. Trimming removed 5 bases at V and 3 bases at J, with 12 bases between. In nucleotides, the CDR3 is TGTGCCAGCAGCCAACTCCCGGGGACAGATACGCAGTATTTT. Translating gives CASSQLPGTDTQYF. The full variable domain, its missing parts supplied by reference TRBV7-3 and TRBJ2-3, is GAGVSQTPSNKVTEKGKYVELRCDPISGHTALYWYRQSLGQGPEFLIYFQGTGAADDSGLPNDRFFAVRPEGSVSTLKIQRTERGDSAVYLCASSQLPGTDTQYFGPGTRLTVL.

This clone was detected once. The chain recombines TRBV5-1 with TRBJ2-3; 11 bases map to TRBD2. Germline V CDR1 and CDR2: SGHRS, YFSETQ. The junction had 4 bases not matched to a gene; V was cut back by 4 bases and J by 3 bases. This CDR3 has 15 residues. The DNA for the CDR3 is TGCGCCAGCAGCGTAGCGGGGGGGCGAACAGATACGCAGTATTTT. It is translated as CASSVAGGRTDTQYF.

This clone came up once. The DNA for the CDR3 is TGTGCCAGCAGCCCAGCGGGGGGTAAGGATACGCAGTATTTT. The encoded protein is CASSPAGGKDTQYF. The chain joins TRBV13 to TRBJ2-3, with 9 bases that match TRBD2. This CDR3 is 14 amino acids long. The V gene's germline CDR1 is PRHDT and CDR2 FYEKMQ (reference sequence). V gave up 5 bases and J gave up 6 bases; unmatched junction bases: 6. Based on the CDR3 plus reference TRBV13 and TRBJ2-3, the full variable domain is AAGVIQSPRHLIKEKRETATLKCYPIPRHDTVYWYQQGPGQDPQFLISFYEKMQSDKGSIPDRFSAQQFSDYHSELNMSSLELGDSALYFCASSPAGGKDTQYFGPGTRLTVL.

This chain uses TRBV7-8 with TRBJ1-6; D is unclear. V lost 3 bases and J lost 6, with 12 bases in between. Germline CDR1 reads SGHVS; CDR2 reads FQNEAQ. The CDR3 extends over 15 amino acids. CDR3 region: CASSLGLTVNSPLHF. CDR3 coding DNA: TGTGCCAGCAGCTTGGGCCTGACCGTTAATTCACCCCTCCACTTT.

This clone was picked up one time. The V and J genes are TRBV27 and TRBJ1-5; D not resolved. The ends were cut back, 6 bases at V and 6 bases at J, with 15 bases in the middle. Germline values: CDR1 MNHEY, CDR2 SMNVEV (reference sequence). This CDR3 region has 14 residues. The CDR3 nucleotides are TGTGCCAGCAGGAAAGCAGACTGGAGTCAGCCCCAGCATTTT. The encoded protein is CASRKADWSQPQHF.

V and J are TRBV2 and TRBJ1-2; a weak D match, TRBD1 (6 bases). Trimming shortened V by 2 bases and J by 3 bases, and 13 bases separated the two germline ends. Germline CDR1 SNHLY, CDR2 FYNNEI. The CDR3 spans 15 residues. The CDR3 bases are TGTGCCAGCAGTGAAATCCCCCGACAGGACTATGGCTACACCTTC. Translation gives CASSEIPRQDYGYTF.